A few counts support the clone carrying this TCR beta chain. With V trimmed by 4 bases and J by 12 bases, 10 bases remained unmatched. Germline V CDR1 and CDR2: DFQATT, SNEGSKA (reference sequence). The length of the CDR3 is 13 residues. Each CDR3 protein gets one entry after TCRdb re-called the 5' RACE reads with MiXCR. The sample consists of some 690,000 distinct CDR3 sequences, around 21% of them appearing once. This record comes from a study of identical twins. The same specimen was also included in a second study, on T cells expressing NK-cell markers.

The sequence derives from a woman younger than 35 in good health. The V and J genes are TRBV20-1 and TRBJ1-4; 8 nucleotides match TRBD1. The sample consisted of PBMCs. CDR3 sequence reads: CSATGGPVEELFF. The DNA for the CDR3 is TGCAGTGCTACAGGGGGCCCGGTTGAGGAACTGTTTTTT.